The present T cell receptor beta chain was sequenced within a study of CD8 T cells in ankylosing spondylitis. The germline V gene has CDR1 SQVTM and CDR2 ANQGSEA. CDR3 length: 16 residues. Trimming cost V 5 bases and J 2 bases, with 16 bases left between them. Making use of molecular barcodes, quantitative 5'-RACE generated TCR beta libraries. TCRdb fed the 5' RACE reads into MiXCR, producing one record per CDR3 protein. Among 200,000 to 250,000 distinct CDR3 sequences listed, around 24% were seen once. Study outcomes and limitations: A TCR beta motif made of several highly homologous variants seemed typical of ankylosing spondylitis blood. Past research had described some motif variants in reactive arthritis synovial fluid and blood.

Note on this clonotype: Its antigen is as yet unknown.

Sample: blood, either unsorted or a sorted T cell fraction (not recorded which). The chain is built from TRBV29-1 and TRBJ2-6; TRBD2 is a possible D gene (5 bases). The source is a male donor with ankylosing spondylitis or in good health (not recorded which). CDR3 in amino acids: CSVPVRGGTGANVLTF. The CDR3 bases are TGCAGCGTTCCGGTTCGGGGTGGCACTGGGGCCAACGTCCTGACTTTC.